Below, 3 T cell receptor beta chains from the same sample are listed, as sequenced in a study of cytomegalovirus exposure and HLA in healthy donors. The PCR had 60 Vbeta and 13 Jbeta primers. Method: immunoSEQ multiplex PCR; TCRdb's copy keeps in-frame clones and lacks some. Its listing shows around 30,000 clones. The sequenced material came from PBMCs. The origin of the receptors is a man under 40 in good health and CMV-seronegative.

The CDR3 DNA reads TGTGCCAGCAGTCACCTGCGGGACAGGGTTTCAGGTGGCTACACCTTC. It codes for CASSHLRDRVSGGYTF. The rearrangement uses TRBV27 and TRBJ1-2; 9 bases map to TRBD1. CDR3 size: 16 residues. Germline V gene data show CDR1 as MNHEY and CDR2 as SMNVEV (reference sequence). With 5 bases clipped from V and 7 bases from J, the junction kept 14 bases outside the gene matches.

This sequence joins TRBV2 and TRBJ2-5, with D possibly TRBD1 on 6 matching bases. V lost 4 bases and J 5 bases, leaving 14 bases between the germline ends. Germline assignment: CDR1 SNHLY and CDR2 FYNNEI. The CDR3 has 14 amino acids. The CDR3 bases are TGTGCCAGCAGTGGACAGGTTAAATCGGAGACCCAGTACTTC. Translating it yields CASSGQVKSETQYF.

As DNA, the CDR3 is TGTGCCAGTAACGGGGGAACTGAGCAGTTCTTC. It specifies CASNGGTEQFF. The chain couples TRBV19 to TRBJ2-1; weak D call: TRBD2 (6 bases). There are 11 residues in the CDR3. In germline, CDR1 is LNHDA, CDR2 SQIVND (reference sequence). V lost 7 bases, J lost 9 bases, and 10 bases lay in between. The whole variable domain, filled in from reference TRBV19 and TRBJ2-1, reads DGGITQSPKYLFRKEGQNVTLSCEQNLNHDAMYWYRQDPGQGLRLIYYSQIVNDFQKGDIAEGYSVSREKKESFPLTVTSAQKNPTAFYLCASNGGTEQFFGPGTRLTVL.